This entry concerns a single T cell receptor (beta chain). These data are taken from a study of PD-1 blockade in classical Hodgkin lymphoma. Repertoires were generated with immunoSEQ multiplex PCR, while TCRdb's copy carries only in-frame clones and drops some. The sample lists about 14,000 clones; roughly 87% were seen once. Germline CDR1 is MDHEN and CDR2 is SYDVKM. Trimming removed 3 bases from V and 3 bases from J; junction bases left unmatched: 14. This CDR3 is built from 18 residues. There was relapse after autologous stem cell transplantation in every patient, and there was variation in brentuximab vedotin exposure. Each best response was a complete response, a partial response or progressive disease.

This clonotype originated in a human donor with classical Hodgkin lymphoma. The sequencing used peripheral blood mononuclear cells (PBMCs), collected at baseline. The V call is TRBV28, the J call TRBJ2-1; TRBD1 matches at 7 bases. CDR3 DNA: TGTGCCAGCAGTTTTTACGGTGGTGGCCAGGGGGACTACAATGAGCAGTTCTTC. It translates to CASSFYGGGQGDYNEQFF. Together with reference TRBV28 and TRBJ2-1, the CDR3 gives the full variable domain: DVKVTQSSRYLVKRTGEKVFLECVQDMDHENMFWYRQDPGLGLRLIYFSYDVKMKEKGDIPEGYSVSREKKERFSLILESASTNQTSMYLCASSFYGGGQGDYNEQFFGPGTRLTVL.